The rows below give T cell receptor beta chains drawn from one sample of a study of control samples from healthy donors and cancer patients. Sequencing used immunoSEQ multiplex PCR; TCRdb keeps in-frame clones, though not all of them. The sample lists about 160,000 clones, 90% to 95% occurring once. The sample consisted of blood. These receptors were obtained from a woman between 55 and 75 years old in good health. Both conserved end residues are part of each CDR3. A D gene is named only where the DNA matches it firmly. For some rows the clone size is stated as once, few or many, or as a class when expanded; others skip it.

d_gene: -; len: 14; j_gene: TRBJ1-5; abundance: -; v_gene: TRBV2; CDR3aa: CASRGGSGGQPQHF; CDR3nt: TGTGCCAGCAGGGGCGGTTCGGGGGGTCAGCCCCAGCATTTT
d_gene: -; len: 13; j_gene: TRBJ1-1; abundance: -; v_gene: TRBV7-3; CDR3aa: CASSKGHQGEAFF; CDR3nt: TGTGCCAGCAGCAAGGGACATCAGGGGGAAGCTTTCTTT
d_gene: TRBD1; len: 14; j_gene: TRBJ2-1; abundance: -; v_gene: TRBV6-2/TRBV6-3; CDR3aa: CASSGQGVVSEQFF; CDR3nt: TGTGCCAGCAGTGGACAGGGGGTGGTCAGTGAGCAGTTCTTC
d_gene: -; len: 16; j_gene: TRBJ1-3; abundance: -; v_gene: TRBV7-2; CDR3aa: CASSLRGANSGNTIYF; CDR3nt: TGTGCCAGCAGCTTACGAGGGGCCAACTCTGGAAACACCATATATTTT
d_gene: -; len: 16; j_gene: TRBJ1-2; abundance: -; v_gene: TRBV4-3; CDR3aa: CASSQEVPGPGDGYTF; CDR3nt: TGCGCCAGCAGCCAAGAAGTTCCGGGGCCGGGGGATGGCTACACCTTC
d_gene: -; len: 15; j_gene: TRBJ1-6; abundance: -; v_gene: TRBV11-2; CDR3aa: CASSLDRRGNSPLHF; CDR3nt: TGTGCCAGCAGCTTAGATCGTCGTGGTAATTCACCCCTCCACTTT
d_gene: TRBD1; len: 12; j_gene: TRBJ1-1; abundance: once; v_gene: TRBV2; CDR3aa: CASVDRDTEAFF; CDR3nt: TGTGCCAGCGTAGACAGGGACACTGAAGCTTTCTTT
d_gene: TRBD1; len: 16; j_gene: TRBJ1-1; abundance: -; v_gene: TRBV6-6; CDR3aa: CASSQGGQGGHTEAFF; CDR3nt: TGTGCCAGCAGCCAGGGGGGACAGGGGGGTCACACTGAAGCTTTCTTT
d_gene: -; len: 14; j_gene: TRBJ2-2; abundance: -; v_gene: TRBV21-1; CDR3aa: CASSTRTGAGELFF; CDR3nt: TGTGCCAGCAGCACCCGGACAGGGGCCGGGGAGCTGTTTTTT
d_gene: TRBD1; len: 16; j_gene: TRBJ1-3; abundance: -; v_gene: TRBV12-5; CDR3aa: CASGRLGQVSGNTIYF; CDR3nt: TGTGCTAGTGGCCGACTGGGACAGGTCTCTGGAAACACCATATATTTT
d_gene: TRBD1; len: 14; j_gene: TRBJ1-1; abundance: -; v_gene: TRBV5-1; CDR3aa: CASSRMTGGTEAFF; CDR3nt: TGCGCCAGCAGCCGAATGACAGGGGGCACTGAAGCTTTCTTT
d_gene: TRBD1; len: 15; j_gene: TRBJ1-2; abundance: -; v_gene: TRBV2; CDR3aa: CASSGDRGLSYGYTF; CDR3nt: TGTGCCAGCAGCGGGGACAGGGGGTTGAGCTATGGCTACACCTTC
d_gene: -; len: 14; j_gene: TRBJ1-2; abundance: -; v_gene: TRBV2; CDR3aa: CASSDQGTNYGYTF; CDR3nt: TGTGCCAGCAGTGATCAGGGAACTAACTATGGCTACACCTTC
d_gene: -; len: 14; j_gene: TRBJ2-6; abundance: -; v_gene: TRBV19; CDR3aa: CASIGGSGANVLTF; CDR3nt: TGTGCCAGTATAGGGGGATCTGGGGCCAACGTCCTGACTTTC
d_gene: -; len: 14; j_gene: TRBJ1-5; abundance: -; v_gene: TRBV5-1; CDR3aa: CASSLEGNSQPQHF; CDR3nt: TGCGCCAGCAGCTTGGAGGGCAATTCTCAGCCCCAGCATTTT
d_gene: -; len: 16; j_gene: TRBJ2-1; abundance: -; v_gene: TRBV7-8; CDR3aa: CASSTRTASNYNEQFF; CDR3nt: TGTGCCAGCAGCACAAGGACGGCCTCCAACTACAATGAGCAGTTCTTC
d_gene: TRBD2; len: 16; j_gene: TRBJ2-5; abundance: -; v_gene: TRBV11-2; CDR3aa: CASSFVRGARKETQYF; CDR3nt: TGTGCCAGCAGCTTCGTGCGGGGGGCGAGAAAAGAGACCCAGTACTTC
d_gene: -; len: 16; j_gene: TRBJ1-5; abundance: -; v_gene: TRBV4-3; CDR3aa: CASSQDTGMGNQPQHF; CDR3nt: TGCGCCAGCAGCCAAGATACAGGGATGGGCAATCAGCCCCAGCATTTT
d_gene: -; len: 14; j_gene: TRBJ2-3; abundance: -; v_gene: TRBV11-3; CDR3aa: CASMTRGSADTQYF; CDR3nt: TGTGCCAGCATGACCCGGGGTTCGGCAGATACGCAGTATTTT
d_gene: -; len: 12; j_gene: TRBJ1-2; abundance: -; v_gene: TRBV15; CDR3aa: CATSVSREGYTF; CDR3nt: TGTGCCACCAGCGTAAGCCGGGAGGGCTACACCTTC
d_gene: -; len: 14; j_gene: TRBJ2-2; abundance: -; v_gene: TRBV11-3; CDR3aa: CASSPSGWGGELFF; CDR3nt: TGTGCCAGCAGCCCCTCGGGTTGGGGCGGGGAGCTGTTTTTT
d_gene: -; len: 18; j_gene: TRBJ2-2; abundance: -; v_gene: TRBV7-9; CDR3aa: CASSSPLGGRVNTGELFF; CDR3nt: TGTGCCAGCAGCTCCCCTCTGGGGGGGCGGGTGAACACCGGGGAGCTGTTTTTT
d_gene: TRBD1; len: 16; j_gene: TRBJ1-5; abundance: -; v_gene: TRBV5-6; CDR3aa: CASSLRQGVRNQPQHF; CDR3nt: TGTGCCAGCAGCCTCCGACAGGGTGTCCGGAATCAGCCCCAGCATTTT
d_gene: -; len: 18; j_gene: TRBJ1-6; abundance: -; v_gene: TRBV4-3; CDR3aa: CASSRRGVEGSYNSPLHF; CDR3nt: TGCGCCAGCAGCCGCCGGGGGGTGGAGGGCTCCTATAATTCACCCCTCCACTTT
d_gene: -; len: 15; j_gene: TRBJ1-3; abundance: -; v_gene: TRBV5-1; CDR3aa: CASSLGESSGNTIYF; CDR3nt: TGCGCCAGCAGCTTGGGAGAAAGCTCTGGAAACACCATATATTTT
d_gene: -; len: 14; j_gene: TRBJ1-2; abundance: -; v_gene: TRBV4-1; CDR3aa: CASSFLPAGRSYTF; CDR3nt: TGCGCCAGCAGCTTCCTACCCGCAGGGAGGAGCTACACCTTC
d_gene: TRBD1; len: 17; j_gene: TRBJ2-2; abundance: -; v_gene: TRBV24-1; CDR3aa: CATSRDREGVSTGELFF; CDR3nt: TGTGCCACCAGTCGGGACAGGGAGGGGGTTAGCACCGGGGAGCTGTTTTTT
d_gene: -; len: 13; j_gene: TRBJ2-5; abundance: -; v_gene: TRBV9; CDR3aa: CASSVGLQETQYF; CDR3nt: TGTGCCAGCAGCGTAGGTCTGCAAGAGACCCAGTACTTC
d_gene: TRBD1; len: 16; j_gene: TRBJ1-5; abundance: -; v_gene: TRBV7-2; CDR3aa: CASSLQPGGEGQPQHF; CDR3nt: TGTGCCAGCAGCTTACAACCAGGGGGAGAGGGTCAGCCCCAGCATTTT
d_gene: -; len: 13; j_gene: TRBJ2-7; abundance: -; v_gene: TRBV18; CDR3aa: CASSPPPRYEQYF; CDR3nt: TGTGCCAGCTCACCACCCCCCAGATACGAGCAGTACTTC
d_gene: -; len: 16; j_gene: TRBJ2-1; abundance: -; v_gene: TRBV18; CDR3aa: CASSPSTGTVLNEQFF; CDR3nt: TGTGCCAGCTCACCATCTACAGGGACTGTTTTGAATGAGCAGTTCTTC
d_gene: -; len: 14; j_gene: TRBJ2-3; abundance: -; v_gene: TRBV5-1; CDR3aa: CASSRLGITDTQYF; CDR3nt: TGCGCCAGCAGCCGGCTAGGGATCACAGATACGCAGTATTTT
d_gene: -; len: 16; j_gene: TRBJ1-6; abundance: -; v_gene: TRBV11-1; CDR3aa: CASSLDWSSYNSPLHF; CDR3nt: TGTGCCAGCAGCTTAGACTGGAGCTCCTATAATTCACCCCTCCACTTT
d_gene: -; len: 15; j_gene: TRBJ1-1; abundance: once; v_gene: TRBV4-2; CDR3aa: CASSQEWDMNTEAFF; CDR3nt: TGTGCCAGCAGCCAAGAGTGGGACATGAACACTGAAGCTTTCTTT
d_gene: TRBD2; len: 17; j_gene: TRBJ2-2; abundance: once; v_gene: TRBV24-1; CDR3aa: CATSDPSGGGRDGELFF; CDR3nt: TGTGCCACCAGTGATCCTAGCGGGGGCGGAAGGGACGGGGAGCTGTTTTTT
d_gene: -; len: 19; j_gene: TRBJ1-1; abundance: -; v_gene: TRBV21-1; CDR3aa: CASSTVLDRAGIMNTEAFF; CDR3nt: TGTGCCAGCAGCACCGTCCTAGACAGGGCGGGGATTATGAACACTGAAGCTTTCTTT
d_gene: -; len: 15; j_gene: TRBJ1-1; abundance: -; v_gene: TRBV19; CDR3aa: CASSDRRVTDTEAFF; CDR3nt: TGTGCCAGTAGTGACAGAAGGGTTACGGACACTGAAGCTTTCTTT
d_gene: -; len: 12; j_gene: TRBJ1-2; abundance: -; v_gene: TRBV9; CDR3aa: CASSATADGYTF; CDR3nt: TGTGCCAGCAGCGCGACAGCTGATGGCTACACCTTC
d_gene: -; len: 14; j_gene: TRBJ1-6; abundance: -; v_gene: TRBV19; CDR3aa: CASSARTAPFTLHF; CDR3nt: TGTGCCAGTAGTGCGAGGACAGCTCCTTTTACCCTCCACTTT
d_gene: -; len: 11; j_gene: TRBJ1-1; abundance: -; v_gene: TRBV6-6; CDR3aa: CASRRNTEAFF; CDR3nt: TGTGCCAGCAGGCGGAACACTGAAGCTTTCTTT
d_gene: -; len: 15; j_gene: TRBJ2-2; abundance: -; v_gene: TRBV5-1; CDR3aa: CASTRGPGGTGELFF; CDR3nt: TGCGCCAGCACCAGGGGGCCGGGGGGGACCGGGGAGCTGTTTTTT
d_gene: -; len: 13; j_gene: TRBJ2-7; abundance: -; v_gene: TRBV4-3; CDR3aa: CASSPDVFYEQYF; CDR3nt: TGCGCCAGCAGCCCGGACGTTTTCTACGAGCAGTACTTC
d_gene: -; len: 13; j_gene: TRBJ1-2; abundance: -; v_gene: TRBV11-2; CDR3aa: CASSYGAEYGYTF; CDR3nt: TGTGCCAGCAGCTATGGGGCAGAGTATGGCTACACCTTC
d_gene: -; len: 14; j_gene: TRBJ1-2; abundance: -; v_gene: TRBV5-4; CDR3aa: CASSFEGGNYGYTF; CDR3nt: TGTGCCAGCAGCTTCGAGGGTGGCAACTATGGCTACACCTTC
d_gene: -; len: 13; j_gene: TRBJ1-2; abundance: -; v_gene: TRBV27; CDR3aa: CASSSQSYYGYTF; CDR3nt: TGTGCCAGCAGTTCCCAGAGTTACTATGGCTACACCTTC
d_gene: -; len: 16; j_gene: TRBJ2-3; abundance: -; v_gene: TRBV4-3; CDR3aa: CASSQDKGSYTDTQYF; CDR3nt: TGCGCCAGCAGCCAAGATAAGGGCTCCTACACAGATACGCAGTATTTT